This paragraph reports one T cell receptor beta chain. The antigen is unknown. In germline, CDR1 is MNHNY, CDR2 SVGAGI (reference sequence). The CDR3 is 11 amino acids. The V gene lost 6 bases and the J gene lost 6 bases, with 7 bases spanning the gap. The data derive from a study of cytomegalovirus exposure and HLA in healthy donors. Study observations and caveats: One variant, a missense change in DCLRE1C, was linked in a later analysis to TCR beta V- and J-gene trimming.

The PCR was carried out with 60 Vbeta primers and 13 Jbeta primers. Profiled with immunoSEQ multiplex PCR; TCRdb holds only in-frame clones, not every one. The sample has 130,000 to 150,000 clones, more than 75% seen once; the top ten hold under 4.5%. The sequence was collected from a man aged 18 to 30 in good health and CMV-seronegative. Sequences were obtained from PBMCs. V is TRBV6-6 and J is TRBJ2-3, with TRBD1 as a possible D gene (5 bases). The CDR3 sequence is CASSRDDTQYF. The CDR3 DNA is TGTGCCAGCAGCAGGGATGATACGCAGTATTTT.